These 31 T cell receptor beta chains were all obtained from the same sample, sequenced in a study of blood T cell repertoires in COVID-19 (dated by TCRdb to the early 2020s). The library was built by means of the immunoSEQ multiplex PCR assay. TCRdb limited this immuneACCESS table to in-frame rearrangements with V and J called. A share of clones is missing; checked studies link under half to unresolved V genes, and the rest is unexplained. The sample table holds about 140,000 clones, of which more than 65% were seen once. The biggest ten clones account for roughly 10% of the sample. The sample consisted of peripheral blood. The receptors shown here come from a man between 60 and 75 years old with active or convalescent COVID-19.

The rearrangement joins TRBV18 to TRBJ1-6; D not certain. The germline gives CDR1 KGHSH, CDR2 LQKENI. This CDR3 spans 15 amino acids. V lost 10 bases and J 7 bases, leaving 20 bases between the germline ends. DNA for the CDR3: TGTGCCACCAAACCAGACGGCGGTGCCAATTCACCCCTCCACTTT. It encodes CATKPDGGANSPLHF.

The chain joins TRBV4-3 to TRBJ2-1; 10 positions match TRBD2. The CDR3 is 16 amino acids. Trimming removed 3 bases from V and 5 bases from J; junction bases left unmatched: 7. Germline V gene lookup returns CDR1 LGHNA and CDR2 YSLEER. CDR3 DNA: TGCGCCAGCAGCCAGATGGGGACTAGCGTCGACAATGAGCAGTTCTTC. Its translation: CASSQMGTSVDNEQFF.

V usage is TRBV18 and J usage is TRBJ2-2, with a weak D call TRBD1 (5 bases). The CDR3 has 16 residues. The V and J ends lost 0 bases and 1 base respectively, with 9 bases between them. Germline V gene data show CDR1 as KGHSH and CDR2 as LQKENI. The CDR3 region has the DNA TGTGCCAGCTCACCACCTAGGCAGGGGAACACCGGGGAGCTGTTTTTT. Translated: CASSPPRQGNTGELFF.

The CDR3 coding sequence is TGTGCCAGCAGTATGACGGGGGATCCAAATCAGCCCCAGCATTTT. This encodes CASSMTGDPNQPQHF. J is TRBJ1-5 and V is TRBV27; a weak D match, TRBD1 (5 bases). With 5 bases removed from V and 4 bases from J, the gap between germline ends came to 15 bases. CDR1 is MNHEY and CDR2 is SMNVEV in the germline V gene (reference sequence). CDR3 length: 15 residues.

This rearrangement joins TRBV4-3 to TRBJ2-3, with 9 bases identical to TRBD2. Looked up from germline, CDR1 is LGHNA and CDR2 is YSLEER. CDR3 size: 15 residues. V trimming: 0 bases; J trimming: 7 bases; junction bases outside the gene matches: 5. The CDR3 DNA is TGCGCCAGCAGCCAAGAGGGGCGGGAGGGCCATACGCAGTATTTT. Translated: CASSQEGREGHTQYF.

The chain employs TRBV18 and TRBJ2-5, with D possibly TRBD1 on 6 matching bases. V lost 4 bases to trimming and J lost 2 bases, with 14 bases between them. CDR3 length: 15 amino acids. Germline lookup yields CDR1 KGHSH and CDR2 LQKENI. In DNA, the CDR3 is TGTGCCAGCTCACGCCACCGACAGGTACAAGAGACCCAGTACTTC. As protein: CASSRHRQVQETQYF.

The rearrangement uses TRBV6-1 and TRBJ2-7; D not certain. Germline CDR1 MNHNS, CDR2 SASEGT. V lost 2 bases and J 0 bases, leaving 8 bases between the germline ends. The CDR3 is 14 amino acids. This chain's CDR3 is CASSEFQNSYEQYV. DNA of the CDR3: TGTGCCAGCAGTGAATTCCAGAACTCCTACGAGCAGTACGTC.

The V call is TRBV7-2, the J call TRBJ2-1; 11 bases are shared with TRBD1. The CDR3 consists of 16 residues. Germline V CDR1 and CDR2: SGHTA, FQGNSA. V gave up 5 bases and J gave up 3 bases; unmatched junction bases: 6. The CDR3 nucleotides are TGTGCCAGCAGCCCGGGACAGGGGGGGAACTACAATGAGCAGTTCTTC. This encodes CASSPGQGGNYNEQFF. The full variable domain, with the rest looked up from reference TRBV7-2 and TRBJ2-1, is GAGVSQSPSNKVTEKGKDVELRCDPISGHTALYWYRQSLGQGLEFLIYFQGNSAPDKSGLPSDRFSAERTGGSVSTLTIQRTQQEDSAVYLCASSPGQGGNYNEQFFGPGTRLTVL.

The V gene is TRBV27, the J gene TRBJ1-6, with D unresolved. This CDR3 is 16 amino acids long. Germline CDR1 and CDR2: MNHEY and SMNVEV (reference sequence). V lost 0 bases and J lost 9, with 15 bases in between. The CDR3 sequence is CASSLSRRGRFSPLHF. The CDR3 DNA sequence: TGTGCCAGCAGTTTATCACGACGAGGGCGGTTTTCACCCCTCCACTTT.

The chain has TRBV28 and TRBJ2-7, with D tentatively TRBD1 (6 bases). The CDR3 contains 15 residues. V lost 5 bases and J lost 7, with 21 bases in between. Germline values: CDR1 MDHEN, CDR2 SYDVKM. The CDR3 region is CASSPARQGMGEQYV. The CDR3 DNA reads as TGTGCCAGCAGTCCGGCCCGGCAGGGGATGGGAGAGCAGTACGTC.

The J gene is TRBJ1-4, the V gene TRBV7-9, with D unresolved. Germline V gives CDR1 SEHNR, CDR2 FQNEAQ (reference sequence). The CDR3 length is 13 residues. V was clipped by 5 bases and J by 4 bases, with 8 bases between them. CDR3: CASSDGSNEKLFF. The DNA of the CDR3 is TGTGCCAGCAGCGACGGGAGTAATGAAAAACTGTTTTTT.

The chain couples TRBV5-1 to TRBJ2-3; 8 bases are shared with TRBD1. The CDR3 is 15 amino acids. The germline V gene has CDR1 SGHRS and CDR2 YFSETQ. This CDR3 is CASKTVAGGADTQYF. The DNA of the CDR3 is TGCGCAAGTAAAACGGTGGCAGGGGGCGCGGATACGCAGTATTTT.

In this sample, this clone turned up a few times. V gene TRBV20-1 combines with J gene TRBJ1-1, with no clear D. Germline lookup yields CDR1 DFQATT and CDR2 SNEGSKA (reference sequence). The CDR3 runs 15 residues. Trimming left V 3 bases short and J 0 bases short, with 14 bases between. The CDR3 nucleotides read TGCAGTGCTAGTCCCCGGGGAACGTTGAACACTGAAGCTTTCTTT. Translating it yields CSASPRGTLNTEAFF.

The CDR3 protein is CASSTRDRGGNTEAFF. The CDR3 nucleotides are TGTGCCAGTAGTACCCGGGACAGGGGGGGGAACACTGAAGCTTTCTTT. The gene calls are TRBV19 and TRBJ1-1; 11 bases are a match to TRBD1. The germline CDR1 and CDR2 sequences are LNHDA and SQIVND (reference sequence). This CDR3 has 16 residues. V lost 4 bases, J lost 1 base, and 5 bases stayed unmatched.

In DNA, the CDR3 is TGTGCCAGCAGCCGTGACGGAGGCGGCGAGCAGTACGTC. Translated, it gives CASSRDGGGEQYV. The genes are TRBV3-1 (or the pseudogene TRBV3-2) and TRBJ2-7; the D gene is possibly TRBD2 (5 bases). This CDR3 has 13 amino acids. CDR1 LGHDT and CDR2 YNNKEL come from the germline V gene (reference sequence). Trimming cost V 4 bases and J 6 bases, with 13 bases left between them.

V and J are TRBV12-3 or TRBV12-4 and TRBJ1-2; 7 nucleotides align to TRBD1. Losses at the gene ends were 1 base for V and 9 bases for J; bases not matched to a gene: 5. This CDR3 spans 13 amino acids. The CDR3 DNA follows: TGTGCCAGCAGTTTAGTACAGGGGATGCGCTACACCTTC. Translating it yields CASSLVQGMRYTF.

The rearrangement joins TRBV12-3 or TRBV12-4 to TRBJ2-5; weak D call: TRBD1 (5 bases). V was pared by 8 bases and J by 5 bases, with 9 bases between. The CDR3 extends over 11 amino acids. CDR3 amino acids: CASGQGETQYF. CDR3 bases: TGTGCCAGCGGCCAGGGCGAGACCCAGTACTTC.

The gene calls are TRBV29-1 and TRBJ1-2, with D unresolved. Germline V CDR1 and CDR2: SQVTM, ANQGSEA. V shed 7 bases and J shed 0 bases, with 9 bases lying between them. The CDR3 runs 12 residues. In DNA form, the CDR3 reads TGCAGCGCCCGGGAGCCTAACTATGGCTACACCTTC. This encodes CSAREPNYGYTF.

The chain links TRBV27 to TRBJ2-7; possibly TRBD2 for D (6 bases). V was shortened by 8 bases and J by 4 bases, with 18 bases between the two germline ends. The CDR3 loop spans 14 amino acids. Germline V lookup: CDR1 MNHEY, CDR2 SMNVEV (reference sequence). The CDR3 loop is CASGRGTSAYEQYV. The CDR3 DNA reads TGTGCCAGCGGTCGCGGGACCTCAGCATACGAGCAGTACGTC.

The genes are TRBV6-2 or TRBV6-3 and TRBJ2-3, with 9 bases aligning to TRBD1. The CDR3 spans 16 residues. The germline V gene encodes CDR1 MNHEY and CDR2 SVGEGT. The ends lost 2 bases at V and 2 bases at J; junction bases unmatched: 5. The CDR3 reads CASSYQQGALTDTQYF. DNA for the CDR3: TGTGCCAGCAGTTACCAACAGGGGGCACTCACAGATACGCAGTATTTT.

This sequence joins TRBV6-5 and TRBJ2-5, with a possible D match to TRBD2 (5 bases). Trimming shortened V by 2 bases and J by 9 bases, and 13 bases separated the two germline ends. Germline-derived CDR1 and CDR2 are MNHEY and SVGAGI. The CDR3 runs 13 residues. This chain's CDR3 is CASSYAVGGAQYF. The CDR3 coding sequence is TGTGCCAGCAGTTACGCGGTCGGAGGAGCCCAGTACTTC.

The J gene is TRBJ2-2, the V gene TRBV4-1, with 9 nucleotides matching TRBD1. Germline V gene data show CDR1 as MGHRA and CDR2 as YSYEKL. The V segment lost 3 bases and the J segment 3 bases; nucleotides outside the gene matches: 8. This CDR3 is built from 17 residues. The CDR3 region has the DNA TGCGCCAGCAGCCACACTACAGGGGGCTGGGACACCGGGGAGCTGTTTTTT. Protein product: CASSHTTGGWDTGELFF.

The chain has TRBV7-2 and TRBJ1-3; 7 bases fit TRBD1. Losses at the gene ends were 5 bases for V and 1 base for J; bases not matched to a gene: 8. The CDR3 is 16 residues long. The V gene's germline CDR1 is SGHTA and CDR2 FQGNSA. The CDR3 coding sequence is TGTGCCAGCAGCGTGACAGGGTTTTCTTCTGGAAACACCATATATTTT. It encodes CASSVTGFSSGNTIYF. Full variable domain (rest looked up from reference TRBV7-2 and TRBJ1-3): GAGVSQSPSNKVTEKGKDVELRCDPISGHTALYWYRQSLGQGLEFLIYFQGNSAPDKSGLPSDRFSAERTGGSVSTLTIQRTQQEDSAVYLCASSVTGFSSGNTIYFGEGSWLTVV.

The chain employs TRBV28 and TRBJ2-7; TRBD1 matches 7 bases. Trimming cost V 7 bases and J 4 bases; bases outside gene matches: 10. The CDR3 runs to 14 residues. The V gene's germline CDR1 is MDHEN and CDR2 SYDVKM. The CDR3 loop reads CASIGTDIIYEQYF. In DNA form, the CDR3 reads TGTGCCAGCATAGGGACAGACATTATTTACGAGCAGTACTTC. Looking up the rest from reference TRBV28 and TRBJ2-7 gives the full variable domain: DVKVTQSSRYLVKRTGEKVFLECVQDMDHENMFWYRQDPGLGLRLIYFSYDVKMKEKGDIPEGYSVSREKKERFSLILESASTNQTSMYLCASIGTDIIYEQYFGPGTRLTVT.

The DNA for the CDR3 is TGTGCCAGCAGCAAGATAGCGGGAGAAAACTTGCAAGAGACCCAGTACTTC. Translation: CASSKIAGENLQETQYF. The chain employs TRBV5-5 and TRBJ2-5; 9 positions match TRBD2. This CDR3 comprises 17 residues. From germline, CDR1 is SGHKS and CDR2 YYEKEE (reference sequence). J was trimmed by 2 bases and V by 4 bases; bases with no gene match: 12.

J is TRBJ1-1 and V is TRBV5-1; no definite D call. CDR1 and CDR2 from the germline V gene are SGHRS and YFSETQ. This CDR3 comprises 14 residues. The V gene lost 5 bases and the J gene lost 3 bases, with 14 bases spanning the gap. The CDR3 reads CASSGRFIDTEAFF. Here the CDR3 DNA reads TGCGCCAGCAGTGGCAGGTTTATCGACACTGAAGCTTTCTTT.

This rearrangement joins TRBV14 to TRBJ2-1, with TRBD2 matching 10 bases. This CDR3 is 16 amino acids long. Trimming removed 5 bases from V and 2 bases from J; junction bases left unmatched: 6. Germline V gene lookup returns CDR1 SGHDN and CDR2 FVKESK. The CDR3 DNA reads TGTGCCAGCAGCGGAGGAAGCGGGAGGGCCTACAATGAGCAGTTCTTC. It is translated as CASSGGSGRAYNEQFF.

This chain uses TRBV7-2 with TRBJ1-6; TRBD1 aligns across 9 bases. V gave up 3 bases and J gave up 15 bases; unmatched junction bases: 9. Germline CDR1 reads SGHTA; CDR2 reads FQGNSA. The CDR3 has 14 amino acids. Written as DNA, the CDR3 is TGTGCCAGCAGCTTTTCCGGGACAGGGACGGACCTCCACTTT. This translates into CASSFSGTGTDLHF.

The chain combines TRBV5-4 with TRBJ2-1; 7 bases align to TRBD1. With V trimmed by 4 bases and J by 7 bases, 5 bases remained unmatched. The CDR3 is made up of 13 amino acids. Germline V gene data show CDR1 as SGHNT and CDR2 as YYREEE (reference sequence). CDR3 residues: CASSLGQMNEQFF. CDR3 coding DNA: TGTGCCAGCAGCCTGGGACAGATGAATGAGCAGTTCTTC. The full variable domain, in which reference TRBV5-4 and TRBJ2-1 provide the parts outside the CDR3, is ETGVTQSPTHLIKTRGQQVTLRCSSQSGHNTVSWYQQALGQGPQFIFQYYREEENGRGNFPPRFSGLQFPNYSSELNVNALELDDSALYLCASSLGQMNEQFFGPGTRLTVL.

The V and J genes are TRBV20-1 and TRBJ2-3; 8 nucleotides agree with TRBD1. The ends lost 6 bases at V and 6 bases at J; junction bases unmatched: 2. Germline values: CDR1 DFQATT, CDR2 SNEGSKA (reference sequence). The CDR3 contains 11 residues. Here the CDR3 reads CSAHRGDTQYF. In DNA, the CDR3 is TGCAGTGCCCACAGGGGGGATACGCAGTATTTT.

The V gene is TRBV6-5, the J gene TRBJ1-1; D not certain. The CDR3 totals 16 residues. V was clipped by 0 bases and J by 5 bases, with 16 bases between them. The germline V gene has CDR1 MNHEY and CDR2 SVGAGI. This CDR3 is CASSYSLEPRGTEAFF. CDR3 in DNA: TGTGCCAGCAGTTACTCCCTAGAGCCGAGAGGAACTGAAGCTTTCTTT.